This T cell receptor beta chain derives from a study of blood T cell repertoires in COVID-19. Participants reported their clinical history, and cohort assignment relied on those reports. This table comes from immunoSEQ multiplex PCR, and its TCRdb copy is limited to in-frame clones, with some not included. The top ten clones hold about 18% of a sample with some 330,000 clones, under 95% of them seen once. Germline V gene data show CDR1 as SGHRS and CDR2 as YFSETQ. Trimming cost V 2 bases and J 3 bases, with 15 bases left between them. The CDR3 consists of 16 residues. This clone was counted once. This rearrangement joins TRBV5-1 to TRBJ1-3; TRBD1 might be the D (5 bases). The source of this sequence is a woman between 25 and 40 years old who had recovered from COVID-19. The sample comprised PBMCs or T cells enriched from blood (not recorded which). The CDR3 reads CASSLSQGNSGNTIYF. The CDR3 coding sequence is TGCGCCAGCAGCTTATCGCAGGGTAATAGTGGAAACACCATATATTTT.